Presented here are 16 T cell receptor beta chains from one specimen sequenced in a study of cytomegalovirus exposure and HLA in healthy donors. Vbeta (60) and Jbeta (13) primers were used in the PCR. Profiling relied on immunoSEQ multiplex PCR, and the TCRdb table lists in-frame clones only, not all of them. Altogether roughly 290,000 clones are present, 80% being singletons, with the ten largest covering about 0.3%. The sequenced sample was PBMCs. These receptors were collected from a girl aged 2 to 10 in good health and CMV-seronegative.

This clone came up once. The gene calls are TRBV29-1 and TRBJ1-1; D is undetermined. This CDR3 spans 11 amino acids. Germline CDR1 reads SQVTM; CDR2 reads ANQGSEA. V lost 5 bases to trimming and J lost 1 base, with 5 bases between them. Written as DNA, the CDR3 is TGCAGCGTTTACTCGAACACTGAAGCTTTCTTT. This encodes CSVYSNTEAFF.

The gene calls are TRBV15 and TRBJ1-2; TRBD1 matches 8 bases. Germline lookup yields CDR1 LNHNV and CDR2 YYDKDF (reference sequence). V lost 0 bases and J lost 5; bases outside the gene matches: 2. CDR3 length equals 14 residues. The CDR3 DNA reads TGTGCCACCAGCAGAGATCAGGGGGCTTATGGCTACACCTTC. It translates to CATSRDQGAYGYTF.

This chain uses TRBV4-1 with TRBJ1-1, with D unclear. Germline V gene lookup returns CDR1 MGHRA and CDR2 YSYEKL. Trimming stripped 4 bases from V and 0 bases from J, with 12 bases between. This CDR3 spans 15 amino acids. The CDR3 DNA reads TGCGCCAGCAGCCCCCGTCCTAACCTGAACACTGAAGCTTTCTTT. Protein sequence: CASSPRPNLNTEAFF.

This clone occurred once. The chain's CDR3 is CASSQDMLAGRVEQFF. CDR3 sequence (DNA): TGCGCCAGCAGCCAAGATATGCTAGCGGGAAGAGTTGAGCAGTTCTTC. This chain joins TRBV4-1 and TRBJ2-1; TRBD2 agrees at 9 bases. After removal of 0 bases from V and 9 bases from J, the junction contained 9 bases not matched to a gene. Germline V lookup: CDR1 MGHRA, CDR2 YSYEKL. This CDR3 is 16 amino acids long.

Of note for this clone: The same CDR3 arises from other DNA sequences in this sample as well. The chain links TRBV9 to TRBJ2-7; TRBD2 is a possible D gene (6 bases). Germline-derived CDR1 and CDR2 are SGDLS and YYNGEE. With 2 bases removed from V and 0 bases from J, the gap between germline ends came to 6 bases. The CDR3 contains 13 residues. The CDR3 reads CASSVGSSYEQYF. The DNA for the CDR3 is TGTGCCAGCAGCGTCGGGAGCTCCTACGAGCAGTACTTC.

This clone was counted only a few times. V is TRBV19 and J is TRBJ2-1; 12 nucleotides align to TRBD2. Germline values: CDR1 LNHDA, CDR2 SQIVND (reference sequence). The CDR3 loop spans 14 amino acids. With V trimmed by 10 bases and J by 7 bases, 8 bases remained unmatched. The CDR3 coding sequence is TGTGCCACCAAGACTAGCGGGAGTGGTAATGAGCAGTTCTTC. As protein: CATKTSGSGNEQFF.

The chain has TRBV9 and TRBJ1-1; TRBD1 might be the D (6 bases). V was trimmed by 3 bases and J by 2 bases, leaving 11 bases between them. Germline V gene sequence: CDR1 SGDLS, CDR2 YYNGEE. The CDR3 sequence is 14 residues long. In DNA, the CDR3 is TGTGCCAGCAGCGGCCCGACAGGCAACACTGAAGCTTTCTTT. Its protein is CASSGPTGNTEAFF.

V usage is TRBV7-4 and J usage is TRBJ2-7; a weak D match, TRBD2 (6 bases). Deletions cut 4 bases from V and 6 bases from J, with 13 bases between. The CDR3 loop spans 13 amino acids. CDR1 SGHVT and CDR2 SQSDAQ come from the germline V gene. CDR3 sequence reads: CASSSQTGSEQYF. As DNA, the CDR3 is TGTGCCAGCAGCTCTCAGACCGGGAGCGAGCAGTACTTC.

The chain couples TRBV7-3 to TRBJ2-3, with D perhaps TRBD2 (7 bases). This CDR3 comprises 15 residues. Germline V gene data show CDR1 as SGHTA and CDR2 as FQGTGA. V lost 4 bases, J lost 5 bases, and 16 bases lay in between. CDR3 protein: CASSWGAGARDTQYF. Written as DNA, the CDR3 is TGTGCCAGCAGCTGGGGGGCGGGGGCAAGAGATACGCAGTATTTT.

The chain joins TRBV5-1 to TRBJ2-2, with TRBD2 matching over 7 bases. Losses at the gene ends were 0 bases for V and 4 bases for J; bases not matched to a gene: 3. Germline V lookup: CDR1 SGHRS, CDR2 YFSETQ. This CDR3 has 15 amino acids. This CDR3 reads CASSLGGSGTGELFF. In DNA, the CDR3 is TGCGCCAGCAGCTTGGGCGGGAGTGGCACCGGGGAGCTGTTTTTT. The whole variable domain, remainder taken from reference TRBV5-1 and TRBJ2-2, is KAGVTQTPRYLIKTRGQQVTLSCSPISGHRSVSWYQQTPGQGLQFLFEYFSETQRNKGNFPGRFSGRQFSNSRSEMNVSTLELGDSALYLCASSLGGSGTGELFFGEGSRLTVL.

This sequence joins TRBV4-1 and TRBJ1-1; weak D call: TRBD1 (6 bases). V was shortened by 4 bases and J by 0 bases, with 18 bases between the two germline ends. CDR1 is MGHRA, CDR2 YSYEKL, per germline. CDR3 length: 17 residues. The CDR3 region has the DNA TGCGCCAGCAGCCGTTGGACAGTCGCCTACTTGAACACTGAAGCTTTCTTT. Amino acid sequence: CASSRWTVAYLNTEAFF.

This rearrangement joins TRBV2 to TRBJ2-3, with 9 bases fitting TRBD2. The V gene end was trimmed by 6 bases and the J gene end by 3 bases; junction bases not matched to a gene: 10. The CDR3 is 16 amino acids. Looked up from germline, CDR1 is SNHLY and CDR2 is FYNNEI. The CDR3, as DNA: TGTGCCAGCAGCCGAGGGACTAGCAGTTGGACAGATACGCAGTATTTT. Translating it yields CASSRGTSSWTDTQYF.

The V call is TRBV27, the J call TRBJ1-2; D gene unclear. CDR3 length equals 16 residues. V was cut by 5 bases and J by 4 bases, with 20 bases left in between. CDR1 MNHEY and CDR2 SMNVEV come from the germline V gene (reference sequence). The CDR3 loop is CASSPLGYPSGYGYTF. CDR3 sequence (DNA): TGTGCCAGCAGTCCTCTAGGGTACCCAAGCGGCTATGGCTACACCTTC.

The chain uses TRBV5-4 and TRBJ1-5; D remains ambiguous. The CDR3 length is 16 residues. From germline, CDR1 is SGHNT and CDR2 YYREEE (reference sequence). Trimming took off 1 base at V and 3 bases at J, with 14 bases between the two ends. CDR3 sequence: CASSLFGGWPNQPQHF. In DNA form, the CDR3 reads TGTGCCAGCAGCTTGTTTGGAGGGTGGCCCAATCAGCCCCAGCATTTT. Full variable domain (remainder filled in from reference TRBV5-4 and TRBJ1-5): ETGVTQSPTHLIKTRGQQVTLRCSSQSGHNTVSWYQQALGQGPQFIFQYYREEENGRGNFPPRFSGLQFPNYSSELNVNALELDDSALYLCASSLFGGWPNQPQHFGDGTRLSIL.

The chain recombines TRBV27 with TRBJ2-1; D is perhaps TRBD2 (7 bases). CDR1 MNHEY and CDR2 SMNVEV come from the germline V gene (reference sequence). Trimming removed 8 bases from V and 11 bases from J, with 28 bases in between. This CDR3 has 16 residues. CDR3 residues: CASSREFDRWGGKQFF. CDR3 DNA: TGTGCCAGCTCTAGGGAGTTTGATCGGTGGGGGGGCAAGCAGTTCTTC.

In its sample, this clone was seen a few times. This chain connects TRBV28 to TRBJ2-5; 9 bases are a match to TRBD2. V gave up 5 bases and J gave up 2 bases; unmatched junction bases: 3. Germline loops: CDR1 MDHEN, CDR2 SYDVKM. The CDR3 is 14 amino acids. CDR3 protein: CASSVLAGQETQYF. Written as DNA, the CDR3 is TGTGCCAGCAGTGTCCTAGCGGGGCAAGAGACCCAGTACTTC. Full variable domain (rest looked up from reference TRBV28 and TRBJ2-5): DVKVTQSSRYLVKRTGEKVFLECVQDMDHENMFWYRQDPGLGLRLIYFSYDVKMKEKGDIPEGYSVSREKKERFSLILESASTNQTSMYLCASSVLAGQETQYFGPGTRLLVL.